There are many counts of the clone carrying this TCR beta chain. Two oligonucleotides, mixed equimolar, formed the beta constant-region primer covering TRBC1 and TRBC2. TCRdb recomputed calls from the UMI-ligation and nested PCR reads with MiXCR, one row per CDR3 protein. The table has 130,000 to 150,000 distinct CDR3 sequences, around 15% seen once; the top ten hold roughly 0.14%. This sample is drawn from a study of naive and memory T cell subsets. Trimming shortened V by 1 base and J by 0 bases, and 4 bases separated the two germline ends. In germline, CDR1 is SGHTA, CDR2 FQGNSA. This CDR3 contains 14 residues.

This TCR derives from a human donor in good health. The material sequenced was naive CD4+ T cells from blood. This chain uses TRBV7-2 with TRBJ1-3; D call uncertain. The CDR3 nucleotides are TGTGCCAGCAGCTTAGGGTCCTCTGGAAACACCATATATTTT. Translating gives CASSLGSSGNTIYF.